These 6 T cell receptor beta chains originate from one sample sequenced in a study of CDR3 diversity in severe acne. TCRdb passed the PCR reads through MiXCR, listing each CDR3 protein once. The table lists roughly 100,000 distinct CDR3 sequences, more than 45% of them singletons, with around an eighth in the top ten. The sequenced sample was blood. These receptors all come from a male donor with acne.

As regards this clonotype: No conserved phenylalanine or tryptophan ends this CDR3, so it is likely a read error. This chain joins TRBV2 and TRBJ1-1, with 10 bases that match TRBD1. This CDR3 spans 15 amino acids. Germline CDR1 reads SNHLY; CDR2 reads FYNNEI. The V segment lost 2 bases and the J segment 1 base; nucleotides outside the gene matches: 1. Written as DNA, the CDR3 is TGTGCCAGCAGTGAATGGGACAGGGGGAACACTGAAGCTTTCCTT. It yields the protein CASSEWDRGNTEAFL.

This clonotype appeared many times. V gene TRBV9 combines with J gene TRBJ2-2; 7 bases line up with TRBD2. The CDR3 is made up of 16 amino acids. From germline, CDR1 is SGDLS and CDR2 YYNGEE. The trim removed 5 bases at V and 3 bases at J, leaving 10 bases unmatched. In nucleotides, the CDR3 is TGTGCCAGCAGTGACGGGAGGTCAGCCTACACCGGGGAGCTGTTTTTT. Its translation is CASSDGRSAYTGELFF.

This clonotype has more than one count but fewer than ten. The rearrangement links TRBV6-2 or TRBV6-3 to TRBJ1-2; D might be TRBD1 (5 bases). Germline lookup yields CDR1 MNHEY and CDR2 SVGEGT. This CDR3 is built from 13 residues. The ends were cut back, 2 bases at V and 8 bases at J, with 12 bases in the middle. Here the CDR3 DNA reads TGTGCCAGCAGTTACGCCTCGGGGGAAGGCTACACCTTC. It translates to CASSYASGEGYTF.

The genes are TRBV19 and TRBJ2-7, with TRBD1 matching 7 bases. V gave up 6 bases and J gave up 5 bases; unmatched junction bases: 10. CDR3 size: 14 residues. Germline V gene lookup returns CDR1 LNHDA and CDR2 SQIVND (reference sequence). The CDR3 region has the DNA TGTGCCAGTAGCCGAGAGACAGGGCTCGACGAGCAGTACTTC. Protein product: CASSRETGLDEQYF.

This clonotype was seen repeatedly, ten times or more. This chain uses TRBV20-1 with TRBJ1-5; the D gene is possibly TRBD1 (6 bases). The V end lost 0 bases, the J end lost 9 bases, and 15 bases lay between the germline ends. CDR1 is DFQATT and CDR2 is SNEGSKA in the germline V gene (reference sequence). The CDR3 has 14 amino acids. The CDR3 coding sequence is TGCAGTGCTAGAGATCCAAAGGTACAGGGGCCCCAGCATTTT. Translation: CSARDPKVQGPQHF.

The DNA for the CDR3 is TGTGCCACCAGCATGTCAGGGAGGAATTCACCCCTCCACTTT. The encoded protein is CATSMSGRNSPLHF. The chain recombines TRBV25-1 with TRBJ1-6, with D possibly matching TRBD1 (5 bases). The CDR3 loop spans 14 amino acids. Germline V gene data show CDR1 as MGHDK and CDR2 as SYGVNS. Deletions cut 10 bases from V and 7 bases from J, with 17 bases between.